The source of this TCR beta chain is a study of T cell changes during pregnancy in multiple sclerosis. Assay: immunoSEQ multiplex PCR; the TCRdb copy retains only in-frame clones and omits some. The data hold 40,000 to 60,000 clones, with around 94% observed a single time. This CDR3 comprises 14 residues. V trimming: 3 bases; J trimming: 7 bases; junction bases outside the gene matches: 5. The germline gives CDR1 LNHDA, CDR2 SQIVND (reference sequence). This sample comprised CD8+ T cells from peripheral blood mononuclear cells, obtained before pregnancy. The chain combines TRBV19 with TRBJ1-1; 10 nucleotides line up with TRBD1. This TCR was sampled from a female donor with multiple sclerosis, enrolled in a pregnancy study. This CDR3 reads CASSIDRGLFEAFF. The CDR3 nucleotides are TGTGCCAGTAGTATTGACAGGGGGCTTTTTGAAGCTTTCTTT.